Presented here are 26 T cell receptor beta chains from one specimen sequenced in a study of neurological immune-mediated disorders. TCRdb reprocessed the 5' RACE reads via MiXCR and lists one record per CDR3 protein. The top ten hold around 1.7% of the sample, which has 80,000 or so distinct CDR3 sequences, roughly 9% seen once. The sample was PBMCs. These receptors all stem from a man between 50 and 59 years old in good health.

This clonotype has at least ten counts. CDR3 DNA: TGTGCCAGCAGTCCCGCGAGGGGTTATCAGCCCCAGCATTTT. It encodes CASSPARGYQPQHF. V is TRBV6-2 or TRBV6-3 and J is TRBJ1-5; D possibly corresponds to TRBD1 (5 bases). The CDR3 loop spans 14 amino acids. From germline, CDR1 is MNHEY and CDR2 SVGEGT. The V gene lost 5 bases and the J gene lost 5 bases, with 13 bases spanning the gap.

This clonotype came up many times. V and J are TRBV28 and TRBJ2-5, with 8 bases fitting TRBD2. Germline V gene data show CDR1 as MDHEN and CDR2 as SYDVKM. Trimming took 5 bases from V and 4 from J; bases not matched to a gene: 15. This CDR3 has 17 amino acids. CDR3 nucleotide sequence: TGTGCCAGCAGTGCGATACCTCCGGGACTAGACAGAGAGACCCAGTACTTC. It yields the protein CASSAIPPGLDRETQYF.

Ten or more counts support this clonotype. The chain employs TRBV20-1 and TRBJ2-1; 14 positions match TRBD2. CDR3 length: 16 amino acids. After removal of 5 bases from V and 8 bases from J, the junction contained 11 bases not matched to a gene. Germline lookup yields CDR1 DFQATT and CDR2 SNEGSKA (reference sequence). CDR3 region: CSASDKGLAGVYEQFF. CDR3 in DNA: TGCAGTGCTTCAGACAAGGGACTAGCGGGAGTATATGAGCAGTTCTTC.

This clonotype was counted many times. The chain couples TRBV7-9 to TRBJ1-2; perhaps TRBD1 as D (6 bases). The germline gives CDR1 SEHNR, CDR2 FQNEAQ (reference sequence). V was pared by 5 bases and J by 4 bases, with 14 bases between. CDR3 length: 14 amino acids. The CDR3 nucleotides read TGTGCCAGCAGCCAGGGGACTAGACCCTATGGCTACACCTTC. Amino acids: CASSQGTRPYGYTF.

The gene calls are TRBV28 and TRBJ2-5; 8 positions agree with TRBD2. The CDR3 totals 15 residues. CDR1 is MDHEN and CDR2 is SYDVKM in the germline V gene. Trimming took 5 bases from V and 6 from J; bases not matched to a gene: 11. For the CDR3, the DNA is TGTGCCAGCAGTCCCTTAGCGGGAATTGCCCAGACCCAGTACTTC. As protein: CASSPLAGIAQTQYF.

This clonotype was detected ten times or more. The chain employs TRBV20-1 and TRBJ1-1; D is uncertain. Germline CDR1 is DFQATT and CDR2 is SNEGSKA (reference sequence). The germline V and J ends were trimmed by 2 bases and 0 bases, with 7 bases remaining between them. The CDR3 covers 13 residues. The CDR3 DNA reads TGCAGTGCTAGAAGTCTCTTGAACACTGAAGCTTTCTTT. It specifies CSARSLLNTEAFF.

The table lists this clonotype with many counts. The rearrangement links TRBV9 to TRBJ2-3; 15 positions match TRBD2. Germline V gives CDR1 SGDLS, CDR2 YYNGEE. Unmatched junction bases numbered 14, after V lost 4 bases and J lost 2 bases. The CDR3 runs to 20 residues. The CDR3, as DNA: TGTGCCAGCAGCCCCCGGACAGGGGGACTAGCGGGGGGTTTCACAGATACGCAGTATTTT. Its protein is CASSPRTGGLAGGFTDTQYF. The full variable domain, with the rest looked up from reference TRBV9 and TRBJ2-3, is DSGVTQTPKHLITATGQRVTLRCSPRSGDLSVYWYQQSLDQGLQFLIQYYNGEERAKGNILERFSAQQFPDLHSELNLSSLELGDSALYFCASSPRTGGLAGGFTDTQYFGPGTRLTVL.

The table lists this clonotype with many counts. The V gene is TRBV7-9, the J gene TRBJ2-5, with D possibly being TRBD1 (7 bases). Germline V gene data show CDR1 as SEHNR and CDR2 as FQNEAQ (reference sequence). The CDR3 consists of 14 residues. Trimming stripped 7 bases from V and 4 bases from J, with 16 bases between. The CDR3 DNA reads TGTGCCAGCACTCGAGGAGGGGGCCCAGAGACCCAGTACTTC. Translated: CASTRGGGPETQYF.

This clonotype occurred many times. V gene TRBV4-2 combines with J gene TRBJ1-4; D gene ambiguous. Between the trimmed V and J ends, which lost 5 bases and 6 bases, there was a span of 13 bases. Germline values: CDR1 LGHNA, CDR2 YNFKEQ. The CDR3 runs to 14 residues. The CDR3 loop reads CASSKKPGDEKLFF. In nucleotides, the CDR3 is TGTGCCAGCAGCAAGAAGCCGGGCGATGAAAAACTGTTTTTT.

This clonotype was counted ten times or more. This rearrangement joins TRBV4-3 to TRBJ1-2; TRBD1 matches 9 bases. Unmatched junction bases numbered 14, after V lost 4 bases and J lost 8 bases. The germline gives CDR1 LGHNA, CDR2 YSLEER. The CDR3 is made up of 16 amino acids. The CDR3 DNA follows: TGCGCCAGCAGCCCACAGGGGGCCCTAAAGTTCTCCGGCTACACCTTC. Encoded protein: CASSPQGALKFSGYTF.

This clonotype was observed at least ten times. The V call is TRBV5-1, the J call TRBJ2-1; TRBD2 aligns across 14 bases. Per germline, CDR1 SGHRS and CDR2 YFSETQ. CDR3 size: 17 residues. Germline trimming cut 2 bases from V and 7 bases from J; bases unmatched to any gene: 8. The CDR3 sequence is CASSFTPTSGGANEQFF. CDR3 nucleotides: TGCGCCAGCAGCTTCACCCCGACTAGCGGGGGGGCAAATGAGCAGTTCTTC. Looking up the rest from reference TRBV5-1 and TRBJ2-1 gives the full variable domain: KAGVTQTPRYLIKTRGQQVTLSCSPISGHRSVSWYQQTPGQGLQFLFEYFSETQRNKGNFPGRFSGRQFSNSRSEMNVSTLELGDSALYLCASSFTPTSGGANEQFFGPGTRLTVL.

Ten or more counts support this clonotype. The chain has TRBV5-1 and TRBJ1-4, with D possibly matching TRBD1 (6 bases). This CDR3 is 15 amino acids long. Germline V gene lookup returns CDR1 SGHRS and CDR2 YFSETQ. The V end was cut by 4 bases, the J end by 6 bases, with 16 bases between. This CDR3 is CASSAAGALDEKLFF. The CDR3 coding sequence is TGCGCCAGCAGCGCCGCAGGGGCCCTAGATGAAAAACTGTTTTTT.

This clonotype has a count of ten or more. V and J are TRBV5-1 and TRBJ2-7; D is unresolved. The V gene lost 0 bases and the J gene lost 3 bases, with 13 bases spanning the gap. This CDR3 spans 15 amino acids. Per germline, CDR1 SGHRS and CDR2 YFSETQ. The CDR3 bases are TGCGCCAGCAGCTTGGTTCCCCAGGTTGACTACGAGCAGTACTTC. Protein sequence: CASSLVPQVDYEQYF.

This clonotype has a count of ten or more. The V call is TRBV20-1, the J call TRBJ1-5; D is unclear. This CDR3 has 14 residues. Germline V gene sequence: CDR1 DFQATT, CDR2 SNEGSKA (reference sequence). Trimming took off 5 bases at V and 0 bases at J, with 11 bases between the two ends. This chain's CDR3 is CSAFRSSSNQPQHF. The CDR3 DNA sequence: TGCAGTGCTTTCAGGAGCTCTAGCAATCAGCCCCAGCATTTT.

This clonotype was detected many times. The chain couples TRBV3-1 to TRBJ1-6; maybe TRBD1 (5 bases). The germline gives CDR1 LGHDT, CDR2 YNNKEL (reference sequence). This CDR3 contains 14 residues. V lost 11 bases and J 2 bases, leaving 13 bases between the germline ends. CDR3 protein: CAAGGGTYNSPLHF. DNA of the CDR3: TGTGCCGCCGGGGGGGGTACCTATAATTCACCCCTCCACTTT.

The sample holds many counts of this clonotype. V usage is TRBV4-2 and J usage is TRBJ2-1; D remains unclear. V lost 3 bases, J lost 4 bases, and 13 bases lay in between. The CDR3 loop spans 15 amino acids. Germline CDR1 is LGHNA and CDR2 is YNFKEQ. The DNA for the CDR3 is TGTGCCAGCAGCCACCCCGCCCCACAGTACAATGAGCAGTTCTTC. Residues: CASSHPAPQYNEQFF.

The table lists this clonotype with many counts. The chain joins TRBV4-3 to TRBJ1-6; D perhaps matches TRBD1 (5 bases). Trimming removed 0 bases from V and 5 bases from J, with 20 bases in between. Germline V lookup: CDR1 LGHNA, CDR2 YSLEER. The CDR3 covers 19 residues. CDR3 residues: CASSQDLRQGSSNNSPLHF. The DNA for the CDR3 is TGCGCCAGCAGCCAAGATCTGCGGCAGGGTAGTTCCAATAATTCACCCCTCCACTTT.

This clonotype appeared many times. This chain connects TRBV3-1 to TRBJ2-1, with 11 bases lining up with TRBD2. The CDR3 consists of 16 residues. Germline assignment: CDR1 LGHDT and CDR2 YNNKEL (reference sequence). V lost 1 base, J lost 6 bases, and 5 bases stayed unmatched. In DNA, the CDR3 is TGTGCCAGCAGCCAAGTAGCGGGAGGGAACGGCAATGAGCAGTTCTTC. It codes for CASSQVAGGNGNEQFF.

There are many counts of this clonotype. The chain has TRBV4-3 and TRBJ2-2; TRBD2 might be the D (5 bases). Germline values: CDR1 LGHNA, CDR2 YSLEER. The CDR3 runs to 18 residues. V was pared by 0 bases and J by 4 bases, with 18 bases between. The CDR3 DNA is TGCGCCAGCAGCCAAGATCCAGCGGCTAGGACGGTCACCGGGGAGCTGTTTTTT. Translated: CASSQDPAARTVTGELFF.

This clonotype has a count of ten or more. The V and J genes are TRBV11-2 and TRBJ1-3; 7 nucleotides agree with TRBD1. Losses at the gene ends were 1 base for V and 1 base for J; bases not matched to a gene: 4. The CDR3 covers 16 residues. CDR1 is SGHAT and CDR2 is FQNNGV in the germline V gene. CDR3 in amino acids: CASSLVTGVSGNTIYF. The CDR3 DNA follows: TGTGCCAGCAGCTTAGTCACAGGGGTTTCTGGAAACACCATATATTTT.

This clonotype was seen ten or more times. This sequence joins TRBV20-1 and TRBJ2-7; D is perhaps TRBD1 (6 bases). The ends were cut back, 6 bases at V and 0 bases at J, with 15 bases in the middle. The CDR3 is 14 residues long. Germline V gives CDR1 DFQATT, CDR2 SNEGSKA (reference sequence). The CDR3 nucleotides read TGCAGTGCCAAGATTACAGGGAGCTCCTACGAGCAGTACTTC. It translates to CSAKITGSSYEQYF.

This clonotype was seen a few times. The chain is built from TRBV5-1 and TRBJ2-5; D might be TRBD2 (7 bases). Trimming removed 3 bases from V and 4 bases from J, with 19 bases in between. CDR1 is SGHRS, CDR2 YFSETQ, per germline. The CDR3 has 16 amino acids. CDR3 nucleotide sequence: TGCGCCAGCAGCTGGATACCAGGGGCGGGGGCAGAGACCCAGTACTTC. Translated, it gives CASSWIPGAGAETQYF. Complete variable domain (other parts from reference TRBV5-1 and TRBJ2-5): KAGVTQTPRYLIKTRGQQVTLSCSPISGHRSVSWYQQTPGQGLQFLFEYFSETQRNKGNFPGRFSGRQFSNSRSEMNVSTLELGDSALYLCASSWIPGAGAETQYFGPGTRLLVL.

This clonotype has a count of ten or more. V is TRBV5-1 and J is TRBJ1-1, with 8 bases fitting TRBD1. This CDR3 comprises 15 residues. The germline V gene encodes CDR1 SGHRS and CDR2 YFSETQ. V dropped 0 bases and J dropped 0; count of bases not matched to a gene: 1. In nucleotides, the CDR3 is TGCGCCAGCAGCTTGGGGACAGGGATGAACACTGAAGCTTTCTTT. Protein: CASSLGTGMNTEAFF. Drawing the rest from reference TRBV5-1 and TRBJ1-1, the complete variable domain is KAGVTQTPRYLIKTRGQQVTLSCSPISGHRSVSWYQQTPGQGLQFLFEYFSETQRNKGNFPGRFSGRQFSNSRSEMNVSTLELGDSALYLCASSLGTGMNTEAFFGQGTRLTVV.

There are many counts of this clonotype. CDR3 residues: CASRSTGGNTEAFF. In DNA, the CDR3 is TGTGCCAGCAGATCAACAGGTGGGAACACTGAAGCTTTCTTT. This chain links TRBV27 with TRBJ1-1, with TRBD1 as a possible D gene (5 bases). This CDR3 spans 14 amino acids. Trimming pared 6 bases from V and 1 base from J, leaving 12 bases between. Germline-derived CDR1 and CDR2 are MNHEY and SMNVEV (reference sequence).

This clonotype was seen repeatedly, ten times or more. This chain links TRBV7-8 with TRBJ2-4, with 10 bases aligning to TRBD1. Germline lookup yields CDR1 SGHVS and CDR2 FQNEAQ. Germline trimming cut 5 bases from V and 5 bases from J; bases unmatched to any gene: 9. This CDR3 region has 16 residues. The CDR3 coding sequence is TGTGCCAGCAGCCCGCGACAGGGGGCCTTCGAAAACATTCAGTACTTC. Its protein is CASSPRQGAFENIQYF.

The table lists this clonotype with many counts. This chain connects TRBV6-5 to TRBJ2-1, with TRBD1 matching over 9 bases. Germline values: CDR1 MNHEY, CDR2 SVGAGI. After removal of 6 bases from V and 4 bases from J, the junction contained 4 bases not matched to a gene. The CDR3 is 14 residues long. The CDR3 nucleotides are TGTGCCAGCAGCGGGACAGGGTCTTACAATGAGCAGTTCTTC. Translating it yields CASSGTGSYNEQFF.